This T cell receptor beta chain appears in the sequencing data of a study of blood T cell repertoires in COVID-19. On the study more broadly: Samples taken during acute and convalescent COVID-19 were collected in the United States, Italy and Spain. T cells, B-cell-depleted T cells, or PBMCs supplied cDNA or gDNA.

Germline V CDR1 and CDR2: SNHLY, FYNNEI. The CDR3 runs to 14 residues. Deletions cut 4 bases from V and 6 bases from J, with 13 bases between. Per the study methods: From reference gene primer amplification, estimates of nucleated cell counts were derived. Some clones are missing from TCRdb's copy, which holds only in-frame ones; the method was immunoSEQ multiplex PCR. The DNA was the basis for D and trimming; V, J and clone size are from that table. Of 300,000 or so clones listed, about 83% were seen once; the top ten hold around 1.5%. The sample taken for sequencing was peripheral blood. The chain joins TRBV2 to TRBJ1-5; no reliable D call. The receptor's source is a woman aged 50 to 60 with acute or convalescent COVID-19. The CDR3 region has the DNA TGTGCCAGCAGTGTTGTGAGGGTTCGTCAGCCCCAGCATTTT. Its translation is CASSVVRVRQPQHF.